This TCR beta chain was captured by sequencing in a study of siplizumab effects on memory and regulatory T cells. Only in-frame clones appear in the TCRdb table, and some are missing; sequencing was by immunoSEQ multiplex PCR. Of 94,000 or so clones in the sample, approximately 93% were seen once. This clone was counted a single time. Its specificity is unknown. Points from the study as a whole: Naive T cells looked more diverse than memory cells, and they looked like major contributors to the alloresponse.

In germline, CDR1 is MNHNS, CDR2 SASEGT. This CDR3 is 15 amino acids long. Trimming took 4 bases from V and 7 from J, leaving 16 bases between them. Sequences were obtained from CD8+ T cells sorted from blood. This TCR came from a human donor in good health. V usage is TRBV6-1 and J usage is TRBJ1-4; D perhaps matches TRBD1 (6 bases). The CDR3 DNA reads TGTGCCAGCAGTGGGGAGGGGGTCCTTTCTGAAAAACTGTTTTTT. As protein: CASSGEGVLSEKLFF.